This T cell receptor (beta chain) appears in the sequencing data of a study of T cell clonotyping in hematopoietic cell transplantation. The time point is: recipient sample about 28 days before transplant, after cytoreduction. Libraries were prepared by immunoSEQ multiplex PCR; TCRdb keeps only in-frame clonotypes and omits some of them. The table has 25,000 to 30,000 clones, roughly 84% seen once. This receptor was obtained from a woman between 55 and 75 years old with acute myeloid leukemia. Some clones in this sample may be carry-over from other donors' samples. Specimen: peripheral blood mononuclear cells, collected before stem cell transplant.

The CDR3 DNA sequence: TGTGCCAGCAGCTTACCGGGGACAGGGTCTGAAGCTTTCTTT. Its translation: CASSLPGTGSEAFF. The chain employs TRBV7-9 and TRBJ1-1, with 9 nucleotides matching TRBD1. The CDR3 length is 14 residues. Germline values: CDR1 SEHNR, CDR2 FQNEAQ (reference sequence). The J segment lost 6 bases and the V segment lost 2 bases, leaving 4 bases of the junction unmatched.